Shown below are 16 T cell receptor beta chains from a single sample sequenced in a study of blood T cells in healthy people across ages. Alongside a J-beta primer mix, a sample-barcoded 5' primer served in a second PCR lasting 7 to 11 cycles. TCRdb fed the 5' RACE reads into MiXCR, producing one record per CDR3 protein. The sample records fewer than 2,000,000 distinct CDR3 sequences, roughly two fifths being singletons. The sample comprised blood. The receptors derive from a human donor in good health.

This chain joins TRBV10-3 and TRBJ2-5; 8 positions match TRBD2. This CDR3 comprises 16 residues. Per the germline V gene, CDR1 is ENHRY and CDR2 is SYGVKD. Losses at the gene ends were 3 bases for V and 4 bases for J; bases not matched to a gene: 10. CDR3 bases: TGTGCCATCAGTGAAAGAGTAGCGGGGCCCCCAGAGACCCAGTACTTC. Encoded protein: CAISERVAGPPETQYF.

This chain links TRBV29-1 with TRBJ2-7; D is possibly TRBD1 (6 bases). This CDR3 has 15 amino acids. Trimming left V 2 bases short and J 2 bases short, with 16 bases between. Germline loops: CDR1 SQVTM, CDR2 ANQGSEA. CDR3 coding DNA: TGCAGCGTTGAACTAGGTTGGACAGAACCCTACGAGCAGTACTTC. It translates to CSVELGWTEPYEQYF.

V usage is TRBV4-1 and J usage is TRBJ1-2; TRBD1 is a possible D gene (5 bases). Between the trimmed V and J ends, which lost 3 bases and 5 bases, there was a span of 13 bases. Looked up from germline, CDR1 is MGHRA and CDR2 is YSYEKL. This CDR3 is 14 amino acids long. The CDR3 protein is CASSQWGVEYGYTF. The CDR3 nucleotides are TGCGCCAGCAGCCAGTGGGGGGTGGAGTATGGCTACACCTTC.

In its sample, this clonotype was seen a few times. V usage is TRBV6-2 or TRBV6-3 and J usage is TRBJ2-1; D is undetermined. Germline CDR1 MNHEY, CDR2 SVGEGT. This CDR3 is built from 14 residues. V was pared by 1 base and J by 8 bases, with 12 bases between. The CDR3 DNA sequence: TGTGCCAGCAGTTACTTCCCGTCTGTTGATGAGCAGTTCTTC. It is translated as CASSYFPSVDEQFF.

This clonotype was seen only a few times. V is TRBV7-9 and J is TRBJ2-5, with a tentative D call TRBD2 (6 bases). Deletions cut 4 bases from V and 5 bases from J, with 14 bases between. This CDR3 region has 14 residues. From germline, CDR1 is SEHNR and CDR2 FQNEAQ (reference sequence). The CDR3 nucleotides read TGTGCCAGCAGCTCGGAGACTAGGAGGGAGACCCAGTACTTC. Translated: CASSSETRRETQYF.

This clonotype has a handful of counts. The rearrangement links TRBV20-1 to TRBJ1-1, with TRBD1 as a possible D gene (6 bases). Germline assignment: CDR1 DFQATT and CDR2 SNEGSKA (reference sequence). This CDR3 contains 13 residues. V lost 7 bases to trimming and J lost 1 base, with 13 bases between them. The CDR3 coding sequence is TGCAGTGAAGACAGGAGAGGGAACACTGAAGCTTTCTTT. Its protein product is CSEDRRGNTEAFF.

The chain joins TRBV5-5 to TRBJ1-1; D uncertain. Per germline, CDR1 SGHKS and CDR2 YYEKEE (reference sequence). V was cut by 6 bases and J by 1 base, with 13 bases left in between. The CDR3 loop spans 14 amino acids. The CDR3 DNA sequence: TGTGCCAGCAAAGGGAACAGCCCGAACACTGAAGCTTTCTTT. The encoded protein is CASKGNSPNTEAFF.

CDR3 in amino acids: CASSHQEGYGYTF. The CDR3 DNA reads TGTGCCAGCAGTCACCAGGAGGGCTATGGCTACACCTTC. The chain carries TRBV12-3 or TRBV12-4 and TRBJ1-2; D unclear. Trimming stripped 5 bases from V and 4 bases from J, with 11 bases between. The CDR3 covers 13 residues.

The V gene is TRBV4-3, the J gene TRBJ2-3; D unclear. This CDR3 is built from 14 residues. Per germline, CDR1 LGHNA and CDR2 YSLEER. V shed 1 base and J shed 2 bases, with 7 bases lying between them. As DNA, the CDR3 is TGCGCCAGCAGCCAAGGTATCTTCACAGATACGCAGTATTTT. Its protein is CASSQGIFTDTQYF.

The CDR3 reads CASSLYPRGKKETQYF. CDR3 coding DNA: TGTGCCAGCAGTTTATATCCTAGGGGAAAAAAAGAGACCCAGTACTTC. This rearrangement joins TRBV12-3 or TRBV12-4 to TRBJ2-5, with D possibly TRBD1 on 5 matching bases. Trimming took off 2 bases at V and 3 bases at J, with 16 bases between the two ends. The CDR3 loop spans 16 amino acids.

The J gene is TRBJ2-1, the V gene TRBV9, with 9 bases identical to TRBD1. From germline, CDR1 is SGDLS and CDR2 YYNGEE. The V gene end was trimmed by 0 bases and the J gene end by 7 bases; junction bases not matched to a gene: 5. CDR3 length: 15 amino acids. The CDR3 sequence: CASSVAGQGLNEQFF. The CDR3 DNA reads as TGTGCCAGCAGCGTAGCGGGACAGGGTTTAAATGAGCAGTTCTTC. The entire variable domain, with the rest obtained from reference TRBV9 and TRBJ2-1, is as follows: DSGVTQTPKHLITATGQRVTLRCSPRSGDLSVYWYQQSLDQGLQFLIQYYNGEERAKGNILERFSAQQFPDLHSELNLSSLELGDSALYFCASSVAGQGLNEQFFGPGTRLTVL.

The J gene is TRBJ2-1, the V gene TRBV4-1; 9 bases fit TRBD1. Per germline, CDR1 MGHRA and CDR2 YSYEKL. The CDR3 contains 16 residues. J lost 3 bases, V lost 2 bases, and 5 bases had no gene match. The chain's CDR3 is CASSQTGTGLYNEQFF. The CDR3 nucleotides are TGCGCCAGCAGCCAAACCGGGACAGGGCTCTACAATGAGCAGTTCTTC.

This clonotype was observed a single time. This CDR3 is CASSEGSGGTQETQYF. In DNA form, the CDR3 reads TGTGCCAGCAGTGAAGGTAGCGGGGGCACACAAGAGACCCAGTACTTC. V gene TRBV2 combines with J gene TRBJ2-5, with 9 bases identical to TRBD2. Germline V gene sequence: CDR1 SNHLY, CDR2 FYNNEI. CDR3 size: 16 residues. V dropped 1 base and J dropped 2; count of bases not matched to a gene: 5.

This chain joins TRBV7-8 and TRBJ2-7; 9 bases are a match to TRBD1. The CDR3 covers 14 residues. V lost 5 bases to trimming and J lost 5 bases; unmatched junction nucleotides: 7. The germline V gene encodes CDR1 SGHVS and CDR2 FQNEAQ. This chain's CDR3 is CASSPWTGEDEQYF. The CDR3 DNA follows: TGTGCCAGCAGCCCTTGGACAGGGGAGGACGAGCAGTACTTC.

A few counts support this clonotype. The chain uses TRBV29-1 and TRBJ1-1; 10 positions match TRBD1. J was trimmed by 3 bases and V by 4 bases; bases with no gene match: 8. The CDR3 sequence is 15 residues long. Per the germline V gene, CDR1 is SQVTM and CDR2 is ANQGSEA. The CDR3 protein is CSVAPTGTGDTEAFF. The DNA for the CDR3 is TGCAGCGTTGCCCCAACCGGGACAGGGGACACTGAAGCTTTCTTT.

The chain carries TRBV12-3 or TRBV12-4 and TRBJ2-1, with 8 bases that match TRBD1. V dropped 5 bases and J dropped 12; count of bases not matched to a gene: 6. The CDR3 has 12 amino acids. The CDR3 coding sequence is TGTGCCAGCAGTCCGGACAGGGCTTTGCAGTTCTTC. Amino acid sequence: CASSPDRALQFF.